The 14 T cell receptor beta chains reported below all come from one sample, sequenced in a study of cytomegalovirus exposure and HLA in healthy donors. Sequencing was performed with immunoSEQ multiplex PCR; in TCRdb, only in-frame clones are kept and a portion is missing. Of some 49,000 clones in the sample, about 91% were seen once. Material: PBMCs. The receptor source for this set is a man younger than 35 in good health and CMV-seronegative.

The rearrangement joins TRBV28 to TRBJ2-1, with D possibly matching TRBD2 (5 bases). Germline V gene sequence: CDR1 MDHEN, CDR2 SYDVKM. V was cut by 3 bases and J by 9 bases, with 12 bases left in between. CDR3 length: 13 residues. This CDR3 reads CASSFIERGEQFF. The CDR3 DNA sequence: TGTGCCAGCAGTTTCATAGAACGGGGTGAGCAGTTCTTC.

Here the CDR3 reads CASSQETGYEQFF. The CDR3 region has the DNA TGTGCCAGCAGCCAAGAGACAGGGTATGAGCAGTTCTTC. The chain employs TRBV7-3 and TRBJ2-1; TRBD1 matches 7 bases. The CDR3 runs to 13 residues. Germline V CDR1 and CDR2: SGHTA, FQGTGA. V dropped 5 bases and J dropped 8; count of bases not matched to a gene: 6.

This sequence joins TRBV9 and TRBJ2-7; 9 bases agree with TRBD2. The trim removed 2 bases at V and 5 bases at J, leaving 5 bases unmatched. The germline gives CDR1 SGDLS, CDR2 YYNGEE. The CDR3 runs to 14 residues. CDR3 DNA: TGTGCCAGCAGCGTGACTAGCGGAAGGAACGAGCAGTACTTC. This encodes CASSVTSGRNEQYF.

The chain carries TRBV30 and TRBJ2-2; TRBD2 matches 15 bases. The trim removed 2 bases at V and 4 bases at J, leaving 11 bases unmatched. Germline CDR1 reads GTSNPN; CDR2 reads SVGIG (reference sequence). CDR3 length: 19 residues. The CDR3 DNA follows: TGTGCCTGGAGTCGCCGTGGACTAGCGGGAGGGCCGAGCACCGGGGAGCTGTTTTTT. This sequence encodes CAWSRRGLAGGPSTGELFF.

CDR3 loop: CASSKRRGRAALGELFF. The CDR3 nucleotides read TGCGCCAGCTCTAAAAGGAGGGGGCGGGCAGCCCTAGGGGAACTGTTTTTT. The chain employs TRBV4-3 and TRBJ1-4; 7 bases line up with TRBD1. CDR1 and CDR2 from the germline V gene are LGHNA and YSLEER. With 8 bases clipped from V and 12 bases from J, the junction kept 24 bases outside the gene matches. This CDR3 comprises 17 residues.

The chain couples TRBV5-4 to TRBJ2-3; D is uncertain. Germline V gives CDR1 SGHNT, CDR2 YYREEE (reference sequence). This CDR3 is built from 12 residues. V was pared by 2 bases and J by 2 bases, with 3 bases between. DNA of the CDR3: TGTGCCAGCAGCTTCTACACAGATACGCAGTATTTT. It is translated as CASSFYTDTQYF.

This sequence joins TRBV5-1 and TRBJ1-2, with D possibly matching TRBD1 (6 bases). With 3 bases removed from V and 2 bases from J, the gap between germline ends came to 20 bases. Germline V gives CDR1 SGHRS, CDR2 YFSETQ. The CDR3 length is 17 residues. The CDR3 is CASSSTEPDRRNYGYTF. In DNA form, the CDR3 reads TGCGCCAGCAGCTCGACAGAACCGGACAGACGAAACTATGGCTACACCTTC.

The chain carries TRBV7-2 and TRBJ1-3; D possibly corresponds to TRBD1 (5 bases). Trimming shortened V by 1 base and J by 0 bases, and 13 bases separated the two germline ends. Germline values: CDR1 SGHTA, CDR2 FQGNSA. The CDR3 loop spans 17 amino acids. CDR3 DNA: TGTGCCAGCAGCTTAGAGGGGTGGGCGTCCTCTGGAAACACCATATATTTT. As protein: CASSLEGWASSGNTIYF. Drawing the rest from reference TRBV7-2 and TRBJ1-3, the complete variable domain is GAGVSQSPSNKVTEKGKDVELRCDPISGHTALYWYRQSLGQGLEFLIYFQGNSAPDKSGLPSDRFSAERTGGSVSTLTIQRTQQEDSAVYLCASSLEGWASSGNTIYFGEGSWLTVV.

This sequence joins TRBV6-1 and TRBJ2-7; TRBD2 matches 7 bases. Per the germline V gene, CDR1 is MNHNS and CDR2 is SASEGT. The trim removed 3 bases at V and 6 bases at J, leaving 2 bases unmatched. The CDR3 consists of 12 residues. The CDR3 nucleotides read TGTGCCAGCAGTGACGTAGCGGGCGAGCAGTACTTC. Its protein is CASSDVAGEQYF.

V and J are TRBV5-5 and TRBJ2-7; no firm D call. Trimming removed 0 bases at V and 4 bases at J, with 14 bases between. Germline CDR1 SGHKS, CDR2 YYEKEE (reference sequence). The CDR3 covers 15 residues. In DNA, the CDR3 is TGTGCCAGCAGCTTGGATTCCTCCGCGACTTACGAGCAGTACTTC. Translated, it gives CASSLDSSATYEQYF.

The gene calls are TRBV11-2 and TRBJ1-3, with D possibly being TRBD1 (6 bases). CDR3 length: 17 amino acids. Looked up from germline, CDR1 is SGHAT and CDR2 is FQNNGV. Trimming removed 6 bases at V and 0 bases at J, with 18 bases between. CDR3 amino acids: CASSSRQATFSGNTIYF. As DNA, the CDR3 is TGTGCCAGCAGTTCCCGACAGGCCACGTTCTCTGGAAACACCATATATTTT. Complete variable domain (other parts from reference TRBV11-2 and TRBJ1-3): EAGVAQSPRYKIIEKRQSVAFWCNPISGHATLYWYQQILGQGPKLLIQFQNNGVVDDSQLPKDRFSAERLKGVDSTLKIQPAKLEDSAVYLCASSSRQATFSGNTIYFGEGSWLTVV.

This chain uses TRBV4-1 with TRBJ2-1; D may be TRBD2 (6 bases). This CDR3 is 16 amino acids long. The germline V gene encodes CDR1 MGHRA and CDR2 YSYEKL. The V gene lost 4 bases and the J gene lost 2 bases, with 15 bases spanning the gap. The CDR3 sequence: CASSLTGERPYNEQFF. The CDR3 nucleotides read TGCGCCAGCAGCCTCACGGGAGAACGACCCTACAATGAGCAGTTCTTC.

The chain is built from TRBV30 and TRBJ2-7; TRBD1 is a possible D gene (6 bases). CDR3 size: 17 residues. The V end lost 2 bases, the J end lost 0 bases, and 20 bases lay between the germline ends. The germline gives CDR1 GTSNPN, CDR2 SVGIG (reference sequence). CDR3 protein: CAWSLGWGKDSSYEQYF. For the CDR3, the DNA is TGTGCCTGGAGTCTTGGTTGGGGGAAGGACAGCTCCTACGAGCAGTACTTC.

The chain links TRBV11-2 to TRBJ2-1, with TRBD1 matching 8 bases. After removal of 5 bases from V and 7 bases from J, the junction contained 4 bases not matched to a gene. The CDR3 covers 13 residues. The germline V gene encodes CDR1 SGHAT and CDR2 FQNNGV. Here the CDR3 DNA reads TGTGCCAGCAGCACGGACAGGGCGAATGAGCAGTTCTTC. Protein product: CASSTDRANEQFF.